This TCR beta chain was found in a study of cytomegalovirus exposure and HLA in healthy donors. Study at large: Out of about 360 genotyped donors, about 84% belonged to the Caucasian-associated ancestry cluster. Study-wide results and limits: Within an earlier analysis, most TCR beta V segments proved productive either about 87% or about 30% of the time. Presence/absence analyses rested on an assumption that sequencing depth was roughly uniform across donors. Analysis was carried out at a later point, and it linked a missense DCLRE1C variant to TCR beta V- and J-gene trimming.

The length of the CDR3 is 13 residues. Germline CDR1 and CDR2: SNHLY and FYNNEI. The V end lost 7 bases, the J end lost 4 bases, and 13 bases lay between the germline ends. The primer mix had 60 Vbeta and 13 Jbeta primers. TCRdb keeps only in-frame clones here, not all; method: immunoSEQ multiplex PCR. This table has 120,000 or so clones, 75% to 85% appearing once. On this clone itself: Its specificity is not known.

The specimen was PBMCs. The sequence derives from a woman between 50 and 59 years old in good health and CMV-seropositive. The chain links TRBV2 to TRBJ1-1, with D tentatively TRBD1 (5 bases). The CDR3 DNA is TGTGCCAGCATAGATACGGGGGGCACTGAAGCTTTCTTT. It specifies CASIDTGGTEAFF.